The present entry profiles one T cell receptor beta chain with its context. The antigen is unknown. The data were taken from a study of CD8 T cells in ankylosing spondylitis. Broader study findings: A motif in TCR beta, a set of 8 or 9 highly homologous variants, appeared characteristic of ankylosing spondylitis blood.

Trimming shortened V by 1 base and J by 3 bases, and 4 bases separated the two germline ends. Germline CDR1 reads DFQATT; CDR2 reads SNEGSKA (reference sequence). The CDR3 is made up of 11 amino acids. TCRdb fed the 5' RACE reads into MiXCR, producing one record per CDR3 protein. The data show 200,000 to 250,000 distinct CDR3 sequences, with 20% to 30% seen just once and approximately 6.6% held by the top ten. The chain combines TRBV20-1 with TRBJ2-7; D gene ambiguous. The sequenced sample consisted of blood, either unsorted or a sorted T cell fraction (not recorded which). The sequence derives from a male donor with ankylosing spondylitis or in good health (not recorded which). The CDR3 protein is CSARVDYEQYF. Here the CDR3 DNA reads TGCAGTGCTAGAGTTGACTACGAGCAGTACTTC.